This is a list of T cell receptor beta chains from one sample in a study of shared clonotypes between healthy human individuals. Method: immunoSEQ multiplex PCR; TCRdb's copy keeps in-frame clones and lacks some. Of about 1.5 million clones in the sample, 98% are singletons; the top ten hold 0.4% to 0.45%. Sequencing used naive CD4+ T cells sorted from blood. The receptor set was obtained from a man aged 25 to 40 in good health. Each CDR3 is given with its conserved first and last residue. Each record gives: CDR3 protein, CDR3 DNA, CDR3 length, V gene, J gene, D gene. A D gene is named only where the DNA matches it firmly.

CASSRLTGASADTQYF	TGTGCCAGTAGTAGATTGACAGGGGCATCGGCAGATACGCAGTATTTT	16	TRBV19	TRBJ2-3	TRBD1
CASSRRAGLVTSNTGELFF	TGTGCCAGCAGTCGCAGGGCGGGACTAGTCACGTCGAACACCGGGGAGCTGTTTTTT	19	TRBV7-6	TRBJ2-2	TRBD2
CASSNRGSTDTQYF	TGTGCCAGCAGTAACAGGGGGAGCACAGATACGCAGTATTTT	14	TRBV6-1	TRBJ2-3	TRBD1
CASSRLMSGRGETQYF	TGCGCCAGCAGCCGACTAATGAGCGGGAGAGGGGAGACCCAGTACTTC	16	TRBV5-1	TRBJ2-5	TRBD2
CASSYSRSNQPQHF	TGTGCCAGCAGTTACTCAAGGAGCAATCAGCCCCAGCATTTT	14	TRBV6-5	TRBJ1-5	-
CASSLLAGVETQYF	TGTGCCAGCAGCCTTCTAGCGGGAGTAGAGACCCAGTACTTC	14	TRBV6-6	TRBJ2-5	TRBD2
CASSEAYPYEQYF	TGTGCCAGCAGTGAAGCGTACCCCTACGAGCAGTACTTC	13	TRBV6-1	TRBJ2-7	-
CASSRDIFPNYGYTF	TGTGCCAGCAGCCGGGACATCTTTCCTAACTATGGCTACACCTTC	15	TRBV7-2	TRBJ1-2	-
CASRGDFYGAFF	TGCGCCAGCAGGGGGGACTTTTACGGGGCTTTCTTT	12	TRBV5-1	TRBJ1-1	-
CASSPRTTYEQYF	TGTGCCAGCAGTCCCCGGACAACCTACGAGCAGTACTTC	13	TRBV27	TRBJ2-7	-
CATSRDLGQFVTQYF	TGTGCCACCAGCAGAGACCTTGGACAATTTGTTACGCAGTATTTT	15	TRBV15	TRBJ2-3	-
CASRRTGLETQYF	TGTGCCAGCAGGCGGACAGGTCTGGAGACCCAGTACTTC	13	TRBV7-8	TRBJ2-5	TRBD1
CASSTGVVNTEAFF	TGCGCCAGCAGCACAGGGGTGGTAAACACTGAAGCTTTCTTT	14	TRBV5-1	TRBJ1-1	TRBD1
CASSLAVGTAGRETQYF	TGTGCCAGCAGCTTAGCGGTGGGAACAGCGGGACGGGAGACCCAGTACTTC	17	TRBV7-6	TRBJ2-5	TRBD2